The clone carrying this T cell receptor beta chain was detected only a few times. The antigen is unknown. The record originates from a study of response to subunit inactivated influenza vaccine. Study conclusions and caveats: The study's authors posited that every seasonal influenza vaccination enlists few new T cells.

Each CDR3 protein is one row after TCRdb ran MiXCR on the RT-PCR reads. The sample has hundreds of thousands of distinct CDR3 sequences; about 10% are singletons. V shed 3 bases and J shed 6 bases, with 12 bases lying between them. The CDR3 runs 14 residues. CDR1 and CDR2 (germline): LGHNA, YNFKEQ. The TCR comes from a man aged 45-65 years who received an inactivated influenza vaccine. The material was PBMCs from blood, obtained on the day of vaccination. This chain uses TRBV4-2 with TRBJ2-1; D tentatively reads TRBD1 or TRBD2 (5 bases each). CDR3 sequence: CASSQSRDGNEQFF. CDR3 sequence (DNA): TGTGCCAGCAGCCAGAGCCGGGACGGCAATGAGCAGTTCTTC.